This TCR beta chain was sequenced during a study of T-cell memory formation after mild COVID-19 listed by TCRdb under 2021. About the investigation overall: TCR sequence clusters from the two donors were found to be largely donor specific. T-cell clones expanding and contracting after mild COVID-19 in a couple of donors were tracked by longitudinal TCRalpha and TCRbeta repertoire sequencing. Two young, previously healthy adult volunteers made up the cohort, one male and one female. Here is what the overall study found, with its caveats: The second-wave clones that peaked on day 37 were not confirmed to be SARS-CoV-2 specific. Some responding clones were found in pre-infection memory, which suggests that pre-existing cross-reactive memory T cells took part in the SARS-CoV-2 response. Contracting CD4+ clones turned up mainly in the CM and EM memory subsets, whereas EMRA was where CD8+ clones were enriched. Clones contracting from day 15 to 85 had balanced CD4/CD8 phenotypes, while a second wave expanding from day 15 to 37 was biased towards CD4+. The study included only a couple of mild cases, and larger cohorts that include severe cases with pre-infection samples were judged to be necessary.

About this clonotype: No cognate antigen has been identified for it. Base qualities are not at hand, and no much larger clone is one base apart.

The CDR3 starts with the cysteine, ends with the phenylalanine, and has 16 residues. CDR3 DNA is the only sequence kept; it has 48 bases, read in frame from the first base. Looking up the germline V gene yields CDR1 SGHRS and CDR2 YFSETQ. Trimming at the junction amounts to 0 bases on V and 4 bases on J, and the germline ends lie 15 bases apart. TCRdb names Illumina NovaSeq 6000 as the instrument used. TCRalpha and TCRbeta cDNA libraries were built by 5'RACE with constant-segment primers, adding sample barcodes and unique molecular identifiers. RNA was extracted from every sample with Trizol reagent. Library amplification was performed in two PCR steps, and a second sample barcode and Illumina TruSeq adapters were introduced in the second step. Libraries were sequenced on an Illumina NovaSeq with 2 x 150 bp paired-end reads. The paper's processing steps were these. With migec v1.2.7, reads were demultiplexed and then collapsed into UMI-guided consensus sequences. Using mixcr v2.1.11, UMI consensuses were aligned to TRA and TRB V and J templates and then assembled into clonotypes. A clonotype was counted as expanded or contracted only when both edgeR and NoisET called the clonotype significant, with the noise models trained on biological replicates. edgeR calls used a false discovery rate-adjusted p below 0.01 and a log2 fold-change threshold of 1. As an exploratory analysis of dynamics, max-normalized trajectories of the 1000 most abundant clonotypes were examined with PCA combined with hierarchical clustering. Each responding clone was given a CD4 or CD8 phenotype based on the CD4+ and CD8+ repertoires, which had been sequenced separately. TCRdb's own reprocessing of the public reads used fastp at Q25 and MiXCR and kept productive beta chains. Under each unique CDR3 protein, matching rows form one entry showing the most common genes and DNA. TCRdb assigned the V and J calls; the authors' analysis was not used. The sample records around 310,000 distinct CDR3 sequences, roughly 20% of which are singletons. The ten largest account for approximately 22% of the sample.

PBMCs were isolated by Ficoll-Paque density gradient centrifugation. This TCR was sampled from a man aged 18 to 30 who had mild COVID-19 (a few samples of this study predate the infection). The sample titles of this study are shuffled in the database, so cell type and time point are left out; the donor was told from shared clones. The rearranged chain carries TRBV5-1 and TRBJ2-3, with the D gene not clear enough to name. Sequencing used PBMCs or a T cell subset sorted from them (not recorded which). The DNA sequence is given as TGCGCCAGCAGCTTGGAGGGTAGACCAATTCCAGATACGCAGTATTTT. It encodes CASSLEGRPIPDTQYF. Joined to the reference TRBV5-1 and TRBJ2-3 proteins, this CDR3 gives the full variable domain: KAGVTQTPRYLIKTRGQQVTLSCSPISGHRSVSWYQQTPGQGLQFLFEYFSETQRNKGNFPGRFSGRQFSNSRSEMNVSTLELGDSALYLCASSLEGRPIPDTQYFGPGTRLTVL.